The 27 T cell receptor beta chains in this list originate from one sample, sequenced in a study of CD8 T cells in Susac syndrome. RNA amounts of about 0.45 to 1 ug underwent reverse transcription with random hexamers. TCRdb called the immunoSEQ multiplex PCR reads again in MiXCR, with one record for every CDR3 protein. The data contain a few hundred thousand distinct CDR3 sequences, nearly 97% of them seen just once; the ten biggest clones take up around 0.099%. Sequencing was carried out using CD4+ T cells from PBMCs. Source of these receptors: a human donor with multiple sclerosis.

The V call is TRBV1, the J call TRBJ2-7; TRBD1 is the table's D call and was not checked against the DNA. TRBV1 has pseudogene status. The CDR3 loop spans 17 amino acids. CDR3: CTSSQMTNRQIPHEQYF. Written as DNA, the CDR3 is TGCACCAGCAGCCAGATGACGAACAGGCAGATCCCCCACGAGCAGTACTTC.

Turning to this clonotype: One end of the junction does not line up with germline, which may come from a read error. The chain recombines TRBV7-2 with TRBJ2-7; 9 bases map to TRBD2. The germline V gene has CDR1 SGHTA and CDR2 FQGNSA. The CDR3 runs to 11 residues. The CDR3 loop is CASSQWTSVTF. Here the CDR3 DNA reads TGTGCCAGCAGCCAGTGGACTAGCGTGACCTTC. The full variable domain, rest sourced from reference TRBV7-2 and TRBJ2-7, is GAGVSQSPSNKVTEKGKDVELRCDPISGHTALYWYRQSLGQGLEFLIYFQGNSAPDKSGLPSDRFSAERTGGSVSTLTIQRTQQEDSAVYLCASSQWTSVTFGPGTRLTVT.

This clonotype appeared a single time. This chain joins TRBV5-1 and TRBJ1-1, with no clear D. V lost 3 bases and J lost 3, with 9 bases in between. This CDR3 region has 13 residues. CDR1 SGHRS and CDR2 YFSETQ come from the germline V gene. As DNA, the CDR3 is TGCGCCAGCAGCTATACCTTGGACACTGAAGCTTTCTTT. Residues: CASSYTLDTEAFF.

The chain links TRBV10-3 to TRBJ1-2; D is uncertain. CDR3 length equals 14 residues. Germline CDR1 ENHRY, CDR2 SYGVKD. V was cut by 0 bases and J by 4 bases, with 9 bases left in between. The CDR3, as DNA: TGTGCCATCAGTGAGTCGACAATTGTCTATGGCTACACCTTC. As protein: CAISESTIVYGYTF.

V and J are TRBV2 and TRBJ2-7, with D uncertain. Germline assignment: CDR1 SNHLY and CDR2 FYNNEI. V shed 11 bases and J shed 6 bases, with 17 bases lying between them. CDR3 length: 12 amino acids. CDR3 in DNA: TGTGCCTCCAGACCGACGCCCCTCGAGCAGTACTTC. Translation gives CASRPTPLEQYF.

The chain recombines TRBV7-8 with TRBJ2-7; D perhaps matches TRBD1 (6 bases). This CDR3 comprises 14 residues. Per the germline V gene, CDR1 is SGHVS and CDR2 is FQNEAQ. With 4 bases removed from V and 4 bases from J, the gap between germline ends came to 14 bases. In DNA form, the CDR3 reads TGTGCCAGCAGCTACCGGGACACGACATACGAGCAGTACTTC. Translating it yields CASSYRDTTYEQYF. The full variable domain, in which reference TRBV7-8 and TRBJ2-7 provide the parts outside the CDR3, is GAGVSQSPRYKVAKRGQDVALRCDPISGHVSLFWYQQALGQGPEFLTYFQNEAQLDKSGLPSDRFFAERPEGSVSTLKIQRTQQEDSAVYLCASSYRDTTYEQYFGPGTRLTVT.

This clonotype was seen only once. The chain joins TRBV7-9 to TRBJ2-3; D gene unclear. The CDR3 has 11 amino acids. Trimming left V 7 bases short and J 5 bases short, with 7 bases between. Germline CDR1 SEHNR, CDR2 FQNEAQ (reference sequence). Written as DNA, the CDR3 is TGTGCCAGCAAGATCTTAGATACGCAGTATTTT. Its protein is CASKILDTQYF.

V usage is TRBV29-1 and J usage is TRBJ2-1; the match to TRBD1 covers 9 bases. The CDR3 runs 11 residues. CDR1 SQVTM and CDR2 ANQGSEA come from the germline V gene. Germline trimming cut 5 bases from V and 14 bases from J; bases unmatched to any gene: 7. CDR3 sequence: CSVSWTGVKFF. As DNA, the CDR3 is TGCAGCGTTTCCTGGACAGGGGTGAAGTTCTTC.

This chain connects TRBV23-1 to TRBJ2-5; 7 bases map to TRBD1. TRBV23-1 is annotated as an ORF whose role is uncertain. This CDR3 spans 17 amino acids. V was clipped by 4 bases and J by 1 base; unmatched bases: 12. CDR3 bases: TGCGCCAGCAGTCCTCCCCGGGACAGCAACCGCCAAGAGACCCAGTACTTC. Encoded protein: CASSPPRDSNRQETQYF.

This chain uses TRBV20-1 with TRBJ2-1; 8 bases map to TRBD2. The CDR3 length is 10 residues. In germline, CDR1 is DFQATT, CDR2 SNEGSKA (reference sequence). The J segment lost 14 bases and the V segment lost 5 bases, leaving 5 bases of the junction unmatched. For the CDR3, the DNA is TGCAGTGCTCGTAGCGGGATCGAGTTCTTC. The encoded protein is CSARSGIEFF.

V is TRBV5-6 and J is TRBJ1-3; D is unclear. Trimming removed 3 bases at V and 3 bases at J, with 13 bases between. Germline V gene sequence: CDR1 SGHDT, CDR2 YYEEEE. The CDR3 totals 15 residues. The CDR3 is CASSSPTAFGNTIYF. CDR3 DNA sequence: TGTGCCAGCAGCTCACCGACGGCGTTTGGAAACACCATATATTTT.

The chain recombines TRBV29-1 with TRBJ2-5; 8 nucleotides align to TRBD2. J gave up 1 base and V 5 bases, and 9 bases lay outside the gene matches. The V gene's germline CDR1 is SQVTM and CDR2 ANQGSEA. CDR3 length: 15 residues. The CDR3 nucleotides read TGCAGCGTTACTGTCGGGGGGGCTTTCCAAGAGACCCAGTACTTC. Translation: CSVTVGGAFQETQYF.

The chain is built from TRBV5-1 and TRBJ2-5; 8 nucleotides align to TRBD2. The V and J ends lost 4 bases and 5 bases, in that order; junction bases with no gene match: 4. This CDR3 is 13 amino acids long. Germline V gives CDR1 SGHRS, CDR2 YFSETQ. The CDR3 bases are TGCGCCAGCAGCACCGGGGGGGCCGAGACCCAGTACTTC. It encodes CASSTGGAETQYF.

This rearrangement joins TRBV7-9 to TRBJ1-1; 7 bases align to TRBD1. The CDR3 contains 15 residues. From germline, CDR1 is SEHNR and CDR2 FQNEAQ (reference sequence). Unmatched junction bases numbered 8, after V lost 5 bases and J lost 2 bases. The CDR3 bases are TGTGCCAGCAGCCCCAGGGGGGTTTTTAACACTGAAGCTTTCTTT. It is translated as CASSPRGVFNTEAFF.

This rearrangement joins TRBV5-1 to TRBJ2-5, with TRBD1 matching over 7 bases. J lost 4 bases, V lost 6 bases, and 9 bases had no gene match. Germline CDR1 and CDR2: SGHRS and YFSETQ. This CDR3 has 14 amino acids. The CDR3 sequence is CASKTGSFLETQYF. The CDR3 region has the DNA TGCGCCAGCAAGACAGGGAGCTTTCTAGAGACCCAGTACTTC. The entire variable domain, with the rest obtained from reference TRBV5-1 and TRBJ2-5, is as follows: KAGVTQTPRYLIKTRGQQVTLSCSPISGHRSVSWYQQTPGQGLQFLFEYFSETQRNKGNFPGRFSGRQFSNSRSEMNVSTLELGDSALYLCASKTGSFLETQYFGPGTRLLVL.

V is TRBV4-2 and J is TRBJ2-1, with 9 bases that match TRBD2. The CDR3 totals 15 residues. The V segment lost 1 base and the J segment 8 bases; nucleotides outside the gene matches: 6. From germline, CDR1 is LGHNA and CDR2 YNFKEQ. The DNA of the CDR3 is TGTGCCAGCAGCCAAGGGGGACTAGCAGTTTATGAGCAGTTCTTC. The encoded protein is CASSQGGLAVYEQFF.

V gene TRBV6-6 combines with J gene TRBJ2-5; 14 nucleotides match TRBD2. Germline V gives CDR1 MNHNY, CDR2 SVGAGI (reference sequence). V lost 8 bases, J lost 4 bases, and 6 bases stayed unmatched. The CDR3 has 15 amino acids. The chain's CDR3 is CASRGTSGSLETQYF. In nucleotides, the CDR3 is TGTGCCAGCCGCGGGACTAGCGGGAGTTTAGAGACCCAGTACTTC.

The rearrangement links TRBV5-4 to TRBJ1-1; 7 bases fit TRBD1. The trim removed 2 bases at V and 3 bases at J, leaving 7 bases unmatched. Germline V gene sequence: CDR1 SGHNT, CDR2 YYREEE (reference sequence). The CDR3 covers 15 residues. CDR3 region: CASSLQRTGDTEAFF. Written as DNA, the CDR3 is TGTGCCAGCAGCTTACAACGAACAGGGGACACTGAAGCTTTCTTT.

The chain has TRBV28 and TRBJ2-2, with D hard to call. The CDR3 has 13 residues. Per the germline V gene, CDR1 is MDHEN and CDR2 is SYDVKM. The ends were cut back, 3 bases at V and 1 base at J, with 3 bases in the middle. The CDR3 here is CASSFRNTGELFF. The CDR3 nucleotides are TGTGCCAGCAGTTTCAGGAACACCGGGGAGCTGTTTTTT.

The chain carries TRBV27 and TRBJ2-1, with TRBD1 matching 9 bases. The V gene's germline CDR1 is MNHEY and CDR2 SMNVEV (reference sequence). With V trimmed by 5 bases and J by 5 bases, 10 bases remained unmatched. The CDR3 is 16 amino acids. The CDR3, as DNA: TGTGCCAGCAGTCTACAGGGGGCTGTCGTCGACAATGAGCAGTTCTTC. Protein product: CASSLQGAVVDNEQFF.

CDR3 protein: CSVSASGTGNEQFF. The CDR3 region has the DNA TGCAGCGTATCGGCTAGCGGGACGGGTAATGAGCAGTTCTTC. The rearrangement joins TRBV29-1 to TRBJ2-1; 9 positions agree with TRBD2. The CDR3 totals 14 residues. The germline gives CDR1 SQVTM, CDR2 ANQGSEA. Trimming took 6 bases from V and 7 from J; bases not matched to a gene: 10.

CDR3 coding DNA: TGCAGTGCTGAAAACACCGGGGAGCTGTTTTTT. Its translation is CSAENTGELFF. The chain combines TRBV20-1 with TRBJ2-2; D unclear. The CDR3 is 11 amino acids. The germline CDR1 and CDR2 sequences are DFQATT and SNEGSKA (reference sequence). Trimming pared 5 bases from V and 2 bases from J, leaving 3 bases between.

The chain links TRBV12-5 to TRBJ1-5, with a possible D match to TRBD1 (6 bases). CDR3 length equals 16 residues. Per germline, CDR1 LGHNT and CDR2 FRNRAP. The ends were cut back, 7 bases at V and 0 bases at J, with 16 bases in the middle. In nucleotides, the CDR3 is TGTGCTAGTGCTCAAGGACAGATGAATAGCAATCAGCCCCAGCATTTT. Its protein is CASAQGQMNSNQPQHF.

This clonotype was counted once. V and J are TRBV20-1 and TRBJ2-7, with 9 nucleotides matching TRBD2. This CDR3 comprises 17 residues. CDR1 is DFQATT and CDR2 is SNEGSKA in the germline V gene (reference sequence). V was clipped by 1 base and J by 1 base; unmatched bases: 11. The CDR3 region is CSARGLGHLAGSYEQYF. CDR3 coding DNA: TGCAGTGCTAGAGGACTAGGCCACCTAGCGGGGTCCTACGAGCAGTACTTC.

This rearrangement joins TRBV25-1 to TRBJ2-5; D remains ambiguous. This CDR3 is built from 14 residues. V was pared by 5 bases and J by 5 bases, with 15 bases between. Per germline, CDR1 MGHDK and CDR2 SYGVNS. The CDR3 coding sequence is TGTGCCAGCAGTCTACCTCGGTCTCTGGAGACCCAGTACTTC. The encoded protein is CASSLPRSLETQYF.

This chain links TRBV11-3 with TRBJ2-1, with TRBD1 as a possible D gene (6 bases). V lost 4 bases and J 7 bases, leaving 20 bases between the germline ends. Looked up from germline, CDR1 is SGHNT and CDR2 is YENEEA. This CDR3 comprises 16 residues. The CDR3 coding sequence is TGTGCCAGCAGCTCAACGAAACAGGGAAAGCTGAATGAGCAGTTCTTC. Protein: CASSSTKQGKLNEQFF.

The chain carries TRBV5-6 and TRBJ2-5; 9 bases line up with TRBD1. From germline, CDR1 is SGHDT and CDR2 YYEEEE. J gave up 5 bases and V 4 bases, and 9 bases lay outside the gene matches. The CDR3 totals 15 residues. In nucleotides, the CDR3 is TGTGCCAGCAGCCCGGACAGGGGAATTGGCGAGACCCAGTACTTC. Its protein is CASSPDRGIGETQYF.